This T cell receptor beta chain came from a study of cytomegalovirus exposure and HLA in healthy donors. Study-level results: Later analysis associated a missense DCLRE1C variant with TCR beta V- and J-gene trimming. 15,000 to 20,000 TCR beta sequences were associated with HLA alleles at 0.05 false discovery rate in a later analysis.

This clone has a handful of counts. What it binds is not known. Primers: 60 Vbeta forward and 13 Jbeta reverse. This table comes from immunoSEQ multiplex PCR, and its TCRdb copy is limited to in-frame clones, with some not included. The sample holds some 85,000 clones; 78% are singletons and the top ten take approximately 5.6%. Per germline, CDR1 MNHEY and CDR2 SVGAGI. Trimming pared 2 bases from V and 7 bases from J, leaving 12 bases between. The CDR3 is made up of 14 amino acids. The gene calls are TRBV6-5 and TRBJ1-5, with a possible D match to TRBD1 (6 bases). The TCR was taken from a man aged 18 to 29 in good health and CMV-seropositive. Sequenced input: PBMCs. The CDR3 spells CASSYTGTLQPQHF. In nucleotides, the CDR3 is TGTGCCAGCAGTTACACCGGGACATTGCAGCCCCAGCATTTT.